The 26 T cell receptor beta chains given below trace back to one sample, sequenced in a study of beta chain features in type 1 diabetes. Study outcomes and limitations: TCRB CDR3 length was moderately but significantly reduced in all four CD4+ subsets of Type 1 diabetes patients.

Sequenced material consisted of expressed TCRB transcripts (all of the isolated RNA was reverse transcribed). TCRdb's copy holds only in-frame clones and misses some; the assay was immunoSEQ multiplex PCR. In the table there are about 740,000 clones, roughly 13% of which are singletons. These receptors have no known antigen. Sequencing was done on a sample of naive CD4+ T cells from blood. Receptor source: a man younger than 35 with type 1 diabetes.

CDR3 nucleotides: TGTGCCAGCAGCTTGGTATCGGGACTAGCGTTAGATACGCAGTATTTT. It specifies CASSLVSGLALDTQYF. The V gene is TRBV5-4, the J gene TRBJ2-3, with 10 bases that match TRBD2. V lost 0 bases to trimming and J lost 5 bases; unmatched junction nucleotides: 6. The CDR3 has 16 residues. The germline V gene has CDR1 SGHNT and CDR2 YYREEE (reference sequence).

V gene TRBV4-1 combines with J gene TRBJ1-1, with D tentatively TRBD1 (5 bases). Deletions cut 2 bases from V and 0 bases from J, with 19 bases between. The germline V gene has CDR1 MGHRA and CDR2 YSYEKL. The CDR3 has 18 residues. DNA for the CDR3: TGCGCCAGCAGCCAATCCCGGGACGTGATGAAGATGAACACTGAAGCTTTCTTT. Protein: CASSQSRDVMKMNTEAFF.

The chain combines TRBV5-1 with TRBJ1-1; D not certain. With 4 bases removed from V and 1 base from J, the gap between germline ends came to 8 bases. Germline V gene lookup returns CDR1 SGHRS and CDR2 YFSETQ. The CDR3 spans 13 residues. The CDR3: CASSRTQNTEAFF. The CDR3 nucleotides read TGCGCCAGCAGCAGGACCCAGAACACTGAAGCTTTCTTT.

This chain connects TRBV20-1 to TRBJ1-1, with TRBD1 as a possible D gene (5 bases). In germline, CDR1 is DFQATT, CDR2 SNEGSKA (reference sequence). Trimming cost V 6 bases and J 9 bases, with 14 bases left between them. This CDR3 contains 11 residues. The CDR3 region has the DNA TGCAGTGCCCCGAGAGGGGTGCAAGCTTTCTTT. The encoded protein is CSAPRGVQAFF.

The rearrangement joins TRBV7-8 to TRBJ1-1; 8 bases line up with TRBD1. Trimming at V came to 5 bases and at J to 4 bases, leaving 9 bases not matched to a gene. There are 15 residues in the CDR3. Germline V lookup: CDR1 SGHVS, CDR2 FQNEAQ. CDR3: CASSPYRGRFTEAFF. As DNA, the CDR3 is TGTGCCAGCAGCCCTTACAGGGGGAGGTTCACTGAAGCTTTCTTT.

V and J are TRBV6-5 and TRBJ1-2, with 8 bases lining up with TRBD1. The CDR3 runs to 15 residues. V was clipped by 6 bases and J by 5 bases; unmatched bases: 11. Germline loops: CDR1 MNHEY, CDR2 SVGAGI. Here the CDR3 reads CASSYLQGAQYGYTF. The CDR3 region has the DNA TGTGCCAGCAGCTACCTCCAGGGGGCTCAGTATGGCTACACCTTC.

This clone was seen a few times. This chain joins TRBV29-1 and TRBJ2-1, with 7 bases fitting TRBD2. This CDR3 has 14 residues. Germline V lookup: CDR1 SQVTM, CDR2 ANQGSEA. The J segment lost 2 bases and the V segment lost 5 bases, leaving 6 bases of the junction unmatched. In nucleotides, the CDR3 is TGCAGCGTTTCCAGCGCGGGGGCCTACAATGAGCAGTTCTTC. This encodes CSVSSAGAYNEQFF.

DNA for the CDR3: TGTGCCAGCAGTGAACGTCACTTCTCTGGAAACACCATATATTTT. Translating it yields CASSERHFSGNTIYF. V usage is TRBV6-1 and J usage is TRBJ1-3; no clear D gene. Germline-derived CDR1 and CDR2 are MNHNS and SASEGT. This CDR3 has 15 residues. The V gene lost 2 bases and the J gene lost 0 bases, with 8 bases spanning the gap.

This chain links TRBV1 with TRBJ1-4; TRBD1, the D gene given by the table, was not confirmed from the DNA. TRBV1 is an annotated pseudogene. The CDR3 totals 14 residues. The CDR3 sequence: CTSSQQATNEKLFF. The CDR3 DNA follows: TGCACCAGCAGCCAACAGGCAACTAATGAAAAACTGTTTTTT.

This clone appeared a few times. V gene TRBV4-2 combines with J gene TRBJ2-1; a possible D gene is TRBD1 (6 bases). In germline, CDR1 is LGHNA, CDR2 YNFKEQ. Trimming left V 0 bases short and J 8 bases short, with 17 bases between. This CDR3 region has 16 residues. For the CDR3, the DNA is TGTGCCAGCAGCCAAGAAGGGGGTAGGTTAATCGATGAGCAGTTCTTC. Amino acid sequence: CASSQEGGRLIDEQFF.

This clone appeared a few times. The CDR3 region is CASSYSPGNNQPQHF. CDR3 nucleotide sequence: TGTGCCAGCAGTTACTCGCCAGGGAACAATCAGCCCCAGCATTTT. V is TRBV6-6 and J is TRBJ1-5, with D possibly matching TRBD1 (5 bases). In germline, CDR1 is MNHNY, CDR2 SVGAGI (reference sequence). This CDR3 region has 15 residues. V lost 0 bases to trimming and J lost 3 bases, with 9 bases between them.

This clone was counted a few times. This chain uses TRBV7-9 with TRBJ2-1, with 7 bases identical to TRBD1. This CDR3 is 14 amino acids long. Germline CDR1 reads SEHNR; CDR2 reads FQNEAQ (reference sequence). J was trimmed by 6 bases and V by 5 bases; bases with no gene match: 7. The CDR3 protein is CASSPAPGGNEQFF. Written as DNA, the CDR3 is TGTGCCAGCAGCCCGGCCCCAGGGGGCAATGAGCAGTTCTTC.

This clone appeared a few times. CDR3 amino acids: CASSDRQVVYGYTF. Here the CDR3 DNA reads TGTGCCAGCAGTGATAGACAGGTCGTCTATGGCTACACCTTC. This chain uses TRBV6-1 with TRBJ1-2; D possibly corresponds to TRBD1 (6 bases). V shed 3 bases and J shed 4 bases, with 12 bases lying between them. The germline V gene has CDR1 MNHNS and CDR2 SASEGT. This CDR3 has 14 residues.

The J gene is TRBJ2-3, the V gene TRBV10-3; 13 nucleotides align to TRBD2. The length of the CDR3 is 16 residues. Germline CDR1 and CDR2: ENHRY and SYGVKD. V shed 0 bases and J 4 bases; nucleotides not matched to a gene: 1. The CDR3 here is CAISESTSGGSDTQYF. DNA of the CDR3: TGTGCCATCAGTGAGTCGACTAGCGGGGGGTCAGATACGCAGTATTTT.

This clone was counted a few times. The genes are TRBV28 and TRBJ2-3; D remains ambiguous. This CDR3 is 11 amino acids long. Trimming took off 10 bases at V and 4 bases at J, with 9 bases between the two ends. Germline V gene lookup returns CDR1 MDHEN and CDR2 SYDVKM. CDR3: CATARADTQYF. The DNA for the CDR3 is TGTGCCACCGCCCGGGCAGATACGCAGTATTTT.

This chain connects TRBV9 to TRBJ1-3; D possibly corresponds to TRBD1 (6 bases). V was shortened by 3 bases and J by 0 bases, with 10 bases between the two germline ends. The V gene's germline CDR1 is SGDLS and CDR2 YYNGEE. The CDR3 length is 15 residues. The CDR3 DNA is TGTGCCAGCAGCGCGGACAGACCCTCTGGAAACACCATATATTTT. Translated: CASSADRPSGNTIYF.

This clone was counted a few times. This may be a read error: a much more frequent sequence differs by one nucleotide. The chain recombines TRBV2 with TRBJ2-5; D not certain. The CDR3 has 11 residues. In germline, CDR1 is SNHLY, CDR2 FYNNEI. The V end lost 7 bases, the J end lost 1 base, and 4 bases lay between the germline ends. CDR3 coding DNA: TGTGCCAGCACCTTCCAAGAGACCCAGTACTTC. This sequence encodes CASTFQETQYF. Full variable domain (remainder filled in from reference TRBV2 and TRBJ2-5): EPEVTQTPSHQVTQMGQEVILRCVPISNHLYFYWYRQILGQKVEFLVSFYNNEISEKSEIFDDQFSVERPDGSNFTLKIRSTKLEDSAMYFCASTFQETQYFGPGTRLLVL.

As for this clone: The same CDR3 is also encoded by other DNA sequences in this sample. CDR3 region: CASRPQGAETQYF. CDR3 nucleotides: TGTGCCAGCAGGCCACAGGGGGCAGAGACCCAGTACTTC. The V call is TRBV28, the J call TRBJ2-5; 9 bases match TRBD1. Germline V CDR1 and CDR2: MDHEN, SYDVKM. With 6 bases clipped from V and 4 bases from J, the junction kept 3 bases outside the gene matches. This CDR3 comprises 13 residues. Full variable domain (remainder filled in from reference TRBV28 and TRBJ2-5): DVKVTQSSRYLVKRTGEKVFLECVQDMDHENMFWYRQDPGLGLRLIYFSYDVKMKEKGDIPEGYSVSREKKERFSLILESASTNQTSMYLCASRPQGAETQYFGPGTRLLVL.

The genes are TRBV25-1 and TRBJ2-5; possibly TRBD1 for D (5 bases). Deletions cut 6 bases from V and 5 bases from J, with 16 bases between. From germline, CDR1 is MGHDK and CDR2 SYGVNS. The CDR3 runs 14 residues. The CDR3 loop is CASSGRGAGETQYF. The CDR3 DNA reads TGTGCCAGCAGCGGAAGGGGTGCTGGGGAGACCCAGTACTTC.

In this sample, this clone turned up a few times. CDR3 nucleotides: TGTGCCAGCAGCTTAGGAGGGGATGGCACTGAAGCTTTCTTT. Translation: CASSLGGDGTEAFF. The chain uses TRBV7-9 and TRBJ1-1; D may be TRBD1 (5 bases). The CDR3 is 14 residues long. V shed 1 base and J shed 4 bases, with 10 bases lying between them. Germline V gives CDR1 SEHNR, CDR2 FQNEAQ (reference sequence).

This clone was detected a few times. Other nucleotide sequences from this sample produce the same CDR3. This chain links TRBV30 with TRBJ1-1; the D is unclear. The length of the CDR3 is 13 residues. Germline CDR1 is GTSNPN and CDR2 is SVGIG (reference sequence). Trimming pared 0 bases from V and 1 base from J, leaving 6 bases between. The CDR3 DNA follows: TGTGCCTGGAGTGTACTTGGGAACACTGAAGCTTTCTTT. This codes for CAWSVLGNTEAFF.

The chain carries TRBV7-2 and TRBJ2-7; weak D call: TRBD1 (5 bases). This CDR3 has 14 amino acids. The V end lost 3 bases, the J end lost 1 base, and 10 bases lay between the germline ends. Germline-derived CDR1 and CDR2 are SGHTA and FQGNSA. CDR3 loop: CASSFVQGSYEQYF. The CDR3 bases are TGTGCCAGCAGCTTCGTTCAGGGATCCTACGAGCAGTACTTC. Together with reference TRBV7-2 and TRBJ2-7, the CDR3 gives the full variable domain: GAGVSQSPSNKVTEKGKDVELRCDPISGHTALYWYRQSLGQGLEFLIYFQGNSAPDKSGLPSDRFSAERTGGSVSTLTIQRTQQEDSAVYLCASSFVQGSYEQYFGPGTRLTVT.

This chain joins TRBV11-1 and TRBJ2-1; possible D gene TRBD1, 5 bases. CDR1 and CDR2 from the germline V gene are SGHAT and FQDESV (reference sequence). The CDR3 sequence is 17 residues long. The germline V and J ends were trimmed by 5 bases and 7 bases, with 24 bases remaining between them. In nucleotides, the CDR3 is TGTGCCAGCAGCCAAGGGGATAGGGAAAGTTTTAGGAATGAGCAGTTCTTC. Its protein product is CASSQGDRESFRNEQFF.

The CDR3 reads CASSQVRLVEGHEQFF. CDR3 coding DNA: TGCGCCAGCAGCCAAGTCCGCCTAGTGGAGGGCCATGAGCAGTTCTTC. The rearrangement joins TRBV4-1 to TRBJ2-1; D possibly corresponds to TRBD2 (6 bases). The CDR3 contains 16 residues. CDR1 MGHRA and CDR2 YSYEKL come from the germline V gene. The V end was cut by 1 base, the J end by 8 bases, with 18 bases between.

The chain uses TRBV29-1 and TRBJ2-7; D possibly corresponds to TRBD1 (6 bases). The CDR3 consists of 12 residues. CDR1 and CDR2 (germline): SQVTM, ANQGSEA. The V and J ends lost 4 bases and 3 bases respectively, with 10 bases between them. The CDR3 DNA reads TGCAGCGTTGGGGACACATTCTACGAGCAGTACTTC. This encodes CSVGDTFYEQYF.

This clone was picked up a small number of times. The CDR3 loop is CASAGTQSYEQYF. In nucleotides, the CDR3 is TGTGCCAGTGCCGGGACTCAATCCTACGAGCAGTACTTC. The chain carries TRBV19 and TRBJ2-7; perhaps TRBD2 as D (6 bases). The CDR3 has 13 residues. With 8 bases removed from V and 1 base from J, the gap between germline ends came to 12 bases. The germline CDR1 and CDR2 sequences are LNHDA and SQIVND (reference sequence).